One T cell receptor (beta chain) is described in this entry. TCRdb reprocessed the reads with MiXCR, giving one entry per CDR3 protein. Of approximately 190,000 distinct CDR3 sequences listed, approximately 30% are singletons. The CDR3 loop spans 15 amino acids. With V trimmed by 3 bases and J by 2 bases, 4 bases remained unmatched. Germline V CDR1 and CDR2: SGDLS, YYNGEE. This record comes from a study of T cell repertoires in cytomegalovirus infection. This sequence joins TRBV9 and TRBJ1-3; 8 bases line up with TRBD1. Sequenced material: PBMCs. This receptor was identified in a human donor in good health (CMV status not recorded). Some clones in this sample may be carry-over from other donors' samples. For the CDR3, the DNA is TGTGCCAGCAGCGGCGGACAGGGCCCTGGAAACACCATATATTTT. Translated: CASSGGQGPGNTIYF.